This T cell receptor (beta chain) came from a study of T cell repertoires in cytomegalovirus infection. Overall study results and limits: Clonotypes of TCR beta that were HLA-C-restricted and CMV-specific dominated the ex vivo response.

The germline V and J ends were trimmed by 6 bases and 0 bases, with 5 bases remaining between them. The CDR3 consists of 12 residues. Germline CDR1 and CDR2: SGHVS and FNYEAQ. MiXCR, run by TCRdb on the reads, gives a single entry per CDR3 protein. The data contain approximately 170,000 distinct CDR3 sequences, 17% of them singletons. On this clonotype: Its antigen is not identified.

The material sequenced was CD8+ T cells from PBMCs. The TCR sequence derives from a human donor in good health (CMV status not recorded). Some clones in this sample may be carry-over from other donors' samples. The V gene is TRBV7-6, the J gene TRBJ2-5; D is uncertain. The CDR3 here is CASSWDQETQYF. As DNA, the CDR3 is TGTGCCAGCAGTTGGGACCAAGAGACCCAGTACTTC. The full variable domain, rest sourced from reference TRBV7-6 and TRBJ2-5, is GAGVSQSPRYKVTKRGQDVALRCDPISGHVSLYWYRQALGQGPEFLTYFNYEAQQDKSGLPNDRFSAERPEGSISTLTIQRTEQRDSAMYRCASSWDQETQYFGPGTRLLVL.